This T cell receptor beta chain was profiled in a study of regulatory T cells in long-lasting Graves disease. Study outcomes and limitations: The study found persistent patients shared more public clonotypes (roughly 2,500) than new patients (just over 950). Under persistent disease, TRBV28, TRBJ1-2 and TRBJ2-5 were used preferentially.

The germline CDR1 and CDR2 sequences are MNHEY and SVGAGI. The CDR3 loop spans 15 amino acids. Deletions cut 2 bases from V and 8 bases from J, with 15 bases between. Time point given: newly diagnosed GD, antithyroid drugs for less than 3 months. Generation of the TCR library employed RNA extracted from PBMCs. This clonotype was detected only a few times. As yet, its antigen is unknown. Both iRepertoire HTBI primers and Arm-PCR of CDR3 regions were used to build the TCR beta libraries. Using its own MiXCR run on the multiplex PCR reads, TCRdb lists one record per CDR3 protein. Of 390,000 or so distinct CDR3 sequences listed, about 12% are singletons. The data were also submitted as part of a second study, on T cells in Graves' hyperthyroidism and ophthalmopathy. That paper adds: HTBI primers drove first-round RT-PCR of the TCR CDR3.

The source material was peripheral blood mononuclear cells (PBMCs), sampled at new diagnosis, from a patient treated with antithyroid drugs. This TCR came from a woman between 18 and 30 years old with Graves disease. The chain recombines TRBV6-5 with TRBJ2-2; possible D gene TRBD2, 6 bases. CDR3 coding DNA: TGTGCCAGCAGTTACGCGGGACCGCAACAAGGGGAGCTGTTTTTT. It translates to CASSYAGPQQGELFF.